This TCR beta chain is drawn from a study of cytomegalovirus exposure and HLA in healthy donors. The study, taken as a whole, reports: Certain indistinguishable V segments, among them TRBV6-2 and TRBV6-3, were excluded. Earlier analysis found most TCR beta V segments productive about 87% or about 30% of the time. Association of a missense DCLRE1C variant with TCR beta V- and J-gene trimming was reported in a later analysis. Sequencing depth roughly uniform across donors was assumed in presence/absence analyses.

The PCR was carried out with 60 Vbeta primers and 13 Jbeta primers. Profiled with immunoSEQ multiplex PCR; TCRdb holds only in-frame clones, not every one. Of approximately 170,000 clones detected, over 70% appear once; the ten largest clones hold approximately 1.2%. This CDR3 comprises 15 residues. Germline V CDR1 and CDR2: SGHRS, YFSETQ. With V trimmed by 1 base and J by 5 bases, 5 bases remained unmatched. Concerning this clone itself: The antigen is not known.

The source is a man in his fifties or sixties in good health and CMV-seropositive. The chain uses TRBV5-1 and TRBJ2-3, with 9 bases aligning to TRBD2. Sequenced sample: PBMCs. CDR3 residues: CASSLLGSGGDTQYF. In DNA form, the CDR3 reads TGCGCCAGCAGCTTGTTAGGTAGCGGGGGAGATACGCAGTATTTT.